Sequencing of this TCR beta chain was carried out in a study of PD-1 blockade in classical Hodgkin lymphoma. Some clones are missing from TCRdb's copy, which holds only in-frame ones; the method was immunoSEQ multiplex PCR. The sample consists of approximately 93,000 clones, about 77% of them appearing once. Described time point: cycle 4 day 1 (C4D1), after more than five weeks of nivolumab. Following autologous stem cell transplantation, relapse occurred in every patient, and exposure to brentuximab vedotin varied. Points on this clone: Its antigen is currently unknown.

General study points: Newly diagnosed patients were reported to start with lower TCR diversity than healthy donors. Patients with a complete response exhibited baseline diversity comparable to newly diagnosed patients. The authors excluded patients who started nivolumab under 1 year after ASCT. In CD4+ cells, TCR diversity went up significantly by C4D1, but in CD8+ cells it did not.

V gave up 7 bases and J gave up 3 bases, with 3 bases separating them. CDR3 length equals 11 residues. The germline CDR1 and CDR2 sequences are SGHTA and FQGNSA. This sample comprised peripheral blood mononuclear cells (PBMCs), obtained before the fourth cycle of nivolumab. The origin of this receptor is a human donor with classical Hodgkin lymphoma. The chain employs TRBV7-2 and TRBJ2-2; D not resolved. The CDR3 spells CASTYTGELFF. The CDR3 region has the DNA TGTGCCAGCACCTACACCGGGGAGCTGTTTTTT.